This T cell receptor beta chain came from a study of blood T cell repertoires in COVID-19. The assay was immunoSEQ multiplex PCR, and TCRdb's table has in-frame clones only and misses some. Found here are fewer than 250,000 clones, over 75% of them singletons; the top ten hold about 5%. Trimming shortened V by 4 bases and J by 0 bases, and 9 bases separated the two germline ends. The germline V gene encodes CDR1 GTSNPN and CDR2 SVGIG (reference sequence). The CDR3 length is 13 residues. The rearrangement joins TRBV30 to TRBJ1-2; D not resolved. The specimen sequenced was peripheral blood. The sequence was obtained from a woman in her thirties or forties with acute or convalescent COVID-19. CDR3 nucleotide sequence: TGTGCCTGGACTCACTTAGCTAACTATGGCTACACCTTC. This encodes CAWTHLANYGYTF.